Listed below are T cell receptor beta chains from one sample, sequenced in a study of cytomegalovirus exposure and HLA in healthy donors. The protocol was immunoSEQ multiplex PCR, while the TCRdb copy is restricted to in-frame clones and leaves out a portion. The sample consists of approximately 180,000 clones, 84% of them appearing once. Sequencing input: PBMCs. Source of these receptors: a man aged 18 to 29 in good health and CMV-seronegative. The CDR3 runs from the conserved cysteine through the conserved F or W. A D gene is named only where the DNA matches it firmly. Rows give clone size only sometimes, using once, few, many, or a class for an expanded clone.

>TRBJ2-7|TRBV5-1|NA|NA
CASSPYTTPTYEQYF
TGCGCCAGCAGTCCGTATACGACACCTACCTACGAGCAGTACTTC
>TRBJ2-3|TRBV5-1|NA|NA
CASSPETDTQYF
TGCGCCAGCTCGCCGGAGACAGATACGCAGTATTTT
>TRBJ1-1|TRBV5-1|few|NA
CASSKEDSWAFF
TGCGCCAGCAGCAAAGAGGACAGCTGGGCTTTCTTT
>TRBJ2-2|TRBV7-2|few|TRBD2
CASSQRGGRTGELFF
TGTGCCAGCAGCCAGCGGGGGGGCCGCACCGGGGAGCTGTTTTTT
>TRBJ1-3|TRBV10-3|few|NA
CAIRLTASGNTIYF
TGTGCCATCAGATTGACAGCATCTGGAAACACCATATATTTT
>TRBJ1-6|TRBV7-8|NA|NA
CASSPAGRPRNSPLHF
TGTGCCAGCAGCCCAGCGGGACGGCCCCGTAATTCACCCCTCCACTTT
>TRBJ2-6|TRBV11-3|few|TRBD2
CASSLGGSGANVLTF
TGTGCCAGCAGCTTGGGGGGGTCTGGGGCCAACGTCCTGACTTTC
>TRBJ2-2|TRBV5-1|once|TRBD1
CASSLTRQGLGTGELFF
TGCGCCAGCAGCTTGACTCGACAGGGTCTGGGCACCGGGGAGCTGTTTTTT
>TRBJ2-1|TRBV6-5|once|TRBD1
CASNPDRERNEQFF
TGTGCCAGCAATCCAGACAGGGAGCGCAATGAGCAGTTCTTC
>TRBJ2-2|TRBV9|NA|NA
CASSPQGGNTGELFF
TGTGCCAGCAGCCCCCAAGGGGGGAACACCGGGGAGCTGTTTTTT
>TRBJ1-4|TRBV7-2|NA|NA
CASSRRTINEKLFF
TGTGCCAGCAGCAGGAGAACGATTAATGAAAAACTGTTTTTT
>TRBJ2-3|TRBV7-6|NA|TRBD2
CASSPLREGGADTQYF
TGTGCCAGCAGTCCACTCCGGGAGGGAGGGGCAGATACGCAGTATTTT
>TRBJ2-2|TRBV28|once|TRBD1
CASSFPSQLRQGNLRAGELFF
TGTGCCAGCAGTTTTCCTTCGCAACTGAGACAGGGGAATCTAAGAGCCGGGGAGCTGTTTTTT
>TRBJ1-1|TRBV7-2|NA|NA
CASSRDQVNTEAFF
TGTGCCAGCAGCAGAGATCAGGTGAACACTGAAGCTTTCTTT
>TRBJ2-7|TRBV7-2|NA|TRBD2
CASSPRTSILGASYEQYF
TGTGCCAGCAGCCCCCGGACTAGTATCCTTGGGGCCTCCTACGAGCAGTACTTC
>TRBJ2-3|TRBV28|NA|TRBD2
CASSSGLAGLTDTQYF
TGTGCCAGCAGTTCAGGACTAGCGGGATTGACAGATACGCAGTATTTT
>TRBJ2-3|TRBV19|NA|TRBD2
CASTLAGGTDTQYF
TGTGCCAGTACCCTAGCGGGGGGGACAGATACGCAGTATTTT
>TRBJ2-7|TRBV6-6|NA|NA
CASSSGAPYEQYF
TGTGCCAGCAGCTCAGGTGCCCCCTACGAGCAGTACTTC
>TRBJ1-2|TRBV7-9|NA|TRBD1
CASSLGGTVLNYGYTF
TGTGCCAGCAGCTTAGGAGGGACAGTTCTTAACTATGGCTACACCTTC
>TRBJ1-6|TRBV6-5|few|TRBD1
CASSYPPDRGSPLHF
TGTGCCAGCAGTTACCCTCCCGACAGGGGCTCACCCCTCCACTTT
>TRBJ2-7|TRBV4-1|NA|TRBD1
CASSQDSGQGTYEQYF
TGCGCCAGCAGCCAAGATTCAGGACAGGGAACCTACGAGCAGTACTTC
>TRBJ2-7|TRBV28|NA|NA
CASSSPGGYIYEQYF
TGTGCCAGCAGTTCCCCAGGGGGGTACATCTACGAGCAGTACTTC
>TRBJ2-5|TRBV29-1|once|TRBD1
CSAGQGAIQETQYF
TGCAGCGCTGGACAGGGCGCAATTCAAGAGACCCAGTACTTC
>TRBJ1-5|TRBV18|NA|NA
CASSPLGGAKQPQHF
TGTGCCAGCTCACCATTGGGAGGGGCAAAGCAGCCCCAGCATTTT
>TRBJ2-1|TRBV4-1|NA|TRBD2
CASSPSEASGYNEQFF
TGCGCCAGCAGCCCCTCCGAGGCTAGCGGTTACAATGAGCAGTTCTTC
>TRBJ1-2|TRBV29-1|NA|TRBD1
CSVVLATGGSFGYGYTF
TGCAGCGTCGTCCTCGCGACAGGGGGCAGTTTTGGCTATGGCTACACCTTC
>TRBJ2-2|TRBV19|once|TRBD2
CASSPLGRGFTGELFF
TGTGCCAGTAGTCCTTTGGGGCGGGGGTTCACCGGGGAGCTGTTTTTT
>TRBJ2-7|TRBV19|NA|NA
CASSGGNWYEQYF
TGTGCCAGTAGTGGCGGGAATTGGTACGAGCAGTACTTC
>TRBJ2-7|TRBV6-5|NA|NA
CASSRDFTYEQYF
TGTGCCAGCTCCCGGGACTTTACCTACGAGCAGTACTTC
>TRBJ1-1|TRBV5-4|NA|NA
CASSLVRGRNTEAFF
TGTGCCAGCAGCTTGGTTAGGGGCCGGAACACTGAAGCTTTCTTT
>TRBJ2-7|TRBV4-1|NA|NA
CASSPSQGPYEQYF
TGCGCCAGCAGCCCGAGCCAGGGCCCCTACGAGCAGTACTTC
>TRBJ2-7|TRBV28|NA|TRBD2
CASSSQISGRVYEQYF
TGTGCCAGCAGTTCCCAAATCAGCGGGAGAGTCTACGAGCAGTACTTC
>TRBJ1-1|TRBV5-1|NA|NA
CASSLADLNTEAFF
TGCGCCAGCAGCTTGGCCGACTTGAACACTGAAGCTTTCTTT
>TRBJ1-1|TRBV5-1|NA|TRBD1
CASSLETGLATEAFF
TGCGCCAGCAGCTTGGAGACAGGGCTTGCCACTGAAGCTTTCTTT
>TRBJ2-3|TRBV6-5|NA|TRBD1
CASGTTGDGTDTQYF
TGTGCCAGCGGAACAACAGGGGATGGGACAGATACGCAGTATTTT
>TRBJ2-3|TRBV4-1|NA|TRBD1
CASSFTTGATDTQYF
TGCGCCAGCAGTTTTACGACAGGGGCCACAGATACGCAGTATTTT
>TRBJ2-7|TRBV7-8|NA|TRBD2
CASSLAAGRRNEQYF
TGTGCCAGCAGCTTAGCAGCGGGACGTCGCAACGAGCAGTACTTC
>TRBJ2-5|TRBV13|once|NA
CASSPRTKETQYF
TGTGCCAGCAGCCCTCGGACTAAGGAGACCCAGTACTTC
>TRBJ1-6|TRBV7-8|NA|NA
CASSVSPGASPLHF
TGTGCCAGCAGCGTGTCCCCAGGGGCCTCACCCCTCCACTTT
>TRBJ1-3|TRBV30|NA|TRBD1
CAWSRRDSSGNTIYF
TGTGCCTGGAGTAGGCGGGACAGCTCTGGAAACACCATATATTTT
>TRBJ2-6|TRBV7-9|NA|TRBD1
CASRNTGDSGANVLTF
TGTGCCAGCAGGAACACAGGGGACTCTGGGGCCAACGTCCTGACTTTC
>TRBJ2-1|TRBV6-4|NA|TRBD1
CASRLTGGTYNEQFF
TGTGCCAGCAGATTGACAGGGGGAACCTACAATGAGCAGTTCTTC
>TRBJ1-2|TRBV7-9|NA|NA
CASSPDSPWGGYTF
TGTGCCAGCAGCCCGGACAGCCCGTGGGGTGGCTACACCTTC
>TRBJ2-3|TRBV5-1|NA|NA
CASSLNRRTDTQYF
TGCGCCAGCAGCTTGAACAGGCGCACAGATACGCAGTATTTT
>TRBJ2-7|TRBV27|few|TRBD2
CASSLRLAGGEQYF
TGTGCCAGCAGTTTAAGGCTAGCGGGCGGCGAGCAGTACTTC
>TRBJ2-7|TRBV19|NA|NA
CASSMRSGTIGAYEQYF
TGTGCCAGTAGTATGAGGTCGGGGACAATAGGGGCCTACGAGCAGTACTTC
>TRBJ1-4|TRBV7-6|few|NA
CASSSLQIGRVGDEKLFF
TGTGCCAGCAGCTCTCTACAAATCGGGAGGGTGGGGGATGAAAAACTGTTTTTT
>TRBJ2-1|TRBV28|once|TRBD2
CASSPRTSADEQFF
TGTGCCAGCAGCCCACGCACTAGCGCCGATGAGCAGTTCTTC
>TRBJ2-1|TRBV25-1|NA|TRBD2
CASSERWGLAGAGGQFF
TGTGCCAGCAGTGAGCGATGGGGACTAGCGGGGGCCGGGGGTCAGTTCTTC